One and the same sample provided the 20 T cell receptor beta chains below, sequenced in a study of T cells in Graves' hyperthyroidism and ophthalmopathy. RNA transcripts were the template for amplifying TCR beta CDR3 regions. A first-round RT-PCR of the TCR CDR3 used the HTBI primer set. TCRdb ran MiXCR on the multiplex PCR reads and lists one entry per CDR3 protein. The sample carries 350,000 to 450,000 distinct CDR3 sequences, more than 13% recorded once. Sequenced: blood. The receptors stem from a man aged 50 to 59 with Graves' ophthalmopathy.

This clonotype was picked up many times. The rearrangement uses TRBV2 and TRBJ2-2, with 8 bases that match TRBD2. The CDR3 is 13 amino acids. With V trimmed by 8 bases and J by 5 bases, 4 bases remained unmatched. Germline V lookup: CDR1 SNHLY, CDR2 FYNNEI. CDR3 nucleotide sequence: TGTGCCAGCGTAGCGGGACAAACCGGGGAGCTGTTTTTT. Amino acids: CASVAGQTGELFF.

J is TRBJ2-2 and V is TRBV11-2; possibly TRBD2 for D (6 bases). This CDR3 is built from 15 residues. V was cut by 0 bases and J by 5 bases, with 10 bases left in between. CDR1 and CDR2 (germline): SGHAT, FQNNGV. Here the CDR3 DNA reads TGTGCCAGCAGCTTAGAACCAGGGAGGACCGGGGAGCTGTTTTTT. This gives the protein CASSLEPGRTGELFF.

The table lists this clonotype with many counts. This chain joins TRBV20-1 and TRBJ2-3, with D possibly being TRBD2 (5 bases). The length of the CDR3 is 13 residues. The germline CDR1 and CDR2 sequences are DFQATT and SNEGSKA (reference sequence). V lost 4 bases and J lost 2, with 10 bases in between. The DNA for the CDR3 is TGCAGTGCTAAAAAGCGGCTCACAGATACGCAGTATTTT. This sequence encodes CSAKKRLTDTQYF.

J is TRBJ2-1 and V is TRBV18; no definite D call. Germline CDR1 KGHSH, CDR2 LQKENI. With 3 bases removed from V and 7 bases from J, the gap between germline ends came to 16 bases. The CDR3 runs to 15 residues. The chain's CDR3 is CASSPLDRTENEQFF. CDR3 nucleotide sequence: TGTGCCAGCTCACCCCTGGACCGTACCGAAAATGAGCAGTTCTTC.

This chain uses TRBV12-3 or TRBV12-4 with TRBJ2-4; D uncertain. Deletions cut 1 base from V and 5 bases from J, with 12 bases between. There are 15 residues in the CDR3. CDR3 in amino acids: CASSLGVTEQNIQYF. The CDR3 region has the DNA TGTGCCAGCAGTTTAGGGGTTACAGAACAAAACATTCAGTACTTC.

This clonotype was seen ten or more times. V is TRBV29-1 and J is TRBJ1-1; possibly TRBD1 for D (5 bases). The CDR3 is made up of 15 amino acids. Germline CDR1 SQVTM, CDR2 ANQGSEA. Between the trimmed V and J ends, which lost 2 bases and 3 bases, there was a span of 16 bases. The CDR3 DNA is TGCAGCGTTGAAACCTCGAGGGGATACCACACTGAAGCTTTCTTT. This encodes CSVETSRGYHTEAFF.

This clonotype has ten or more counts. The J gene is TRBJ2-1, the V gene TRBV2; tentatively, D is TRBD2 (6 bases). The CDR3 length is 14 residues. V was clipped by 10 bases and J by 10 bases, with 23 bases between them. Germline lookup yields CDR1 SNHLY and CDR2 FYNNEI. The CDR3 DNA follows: TGTGCCACCCTCGGGGGACCTAAGGCGGGGGAGCAGTTCTTC. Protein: CATLGGPKAGEQFF.

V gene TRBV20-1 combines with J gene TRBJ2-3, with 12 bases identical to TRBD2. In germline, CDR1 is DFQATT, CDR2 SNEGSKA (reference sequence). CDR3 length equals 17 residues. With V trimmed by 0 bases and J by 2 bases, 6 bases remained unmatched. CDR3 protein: CSARDLTSGRSTDTQYF. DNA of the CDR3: TGCAGTGCTAGAGATTTAACTAGCGGGAGGTCCACAGATACGCAGTATTTT.

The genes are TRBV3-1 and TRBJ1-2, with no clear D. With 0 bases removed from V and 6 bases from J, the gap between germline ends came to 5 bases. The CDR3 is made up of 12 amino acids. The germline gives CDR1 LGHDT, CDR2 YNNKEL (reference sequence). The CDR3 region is CASSQDGDGYTF. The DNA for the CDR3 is TGTGCCAGCAGCCAAGATGGGGATGGCTACACCTTC.

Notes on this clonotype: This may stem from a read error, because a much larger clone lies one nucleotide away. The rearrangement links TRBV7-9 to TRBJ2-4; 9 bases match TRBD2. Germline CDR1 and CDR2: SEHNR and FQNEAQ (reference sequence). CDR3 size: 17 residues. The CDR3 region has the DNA TGTGCCAGCAGCTTACTTGGCGGGAGGGAAGCCAATAACATTCAGTACTTC. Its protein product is CASSLLGGREANNIQYF.

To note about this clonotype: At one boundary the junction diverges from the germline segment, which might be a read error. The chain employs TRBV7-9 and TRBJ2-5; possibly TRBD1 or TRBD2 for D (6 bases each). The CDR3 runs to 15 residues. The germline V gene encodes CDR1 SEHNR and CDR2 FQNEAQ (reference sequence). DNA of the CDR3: TGTACCAGCAGCTTAATGGAGGGGGTTCGAGAGACCCAGTACTTC. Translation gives CTSSLMEGVRETQYF.

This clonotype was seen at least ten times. CDR3 region: CSARLEGHYNEQFF. DNA for the CDR3: TGCAGTGCTAGACTGGAGGGCCACTACAATGAGCAGTTCTTC. The rearrangement uses TRBV20-1 and TRBJ2-1, with D maybe TRBD2 (6 bases). The germline gives CDR1 DFQATT, CDR2 SNEGSKA (reference sequence). V lost 2 bases and J lost 3, with 11 bases in between. The CDR3 loop spans 14 amino acids.

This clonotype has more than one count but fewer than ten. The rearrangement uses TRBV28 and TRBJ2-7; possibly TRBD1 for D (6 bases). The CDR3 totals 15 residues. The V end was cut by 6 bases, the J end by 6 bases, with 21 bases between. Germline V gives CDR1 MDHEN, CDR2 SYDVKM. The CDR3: CASRPPRGASAEQYF. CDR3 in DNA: TGTGCCAGCAGGCCCCCCAGGGGAGCCTCCGCCGAGCAGTACTTC.

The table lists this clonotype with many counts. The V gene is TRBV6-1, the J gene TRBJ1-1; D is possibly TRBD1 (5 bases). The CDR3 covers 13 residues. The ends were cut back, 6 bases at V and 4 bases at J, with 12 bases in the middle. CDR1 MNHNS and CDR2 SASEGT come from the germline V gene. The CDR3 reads CASSSGPATEAFF. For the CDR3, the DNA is TGTGCCAGCAGCTCAGGGCCGGCCACTGAAGCTTTCTTT.

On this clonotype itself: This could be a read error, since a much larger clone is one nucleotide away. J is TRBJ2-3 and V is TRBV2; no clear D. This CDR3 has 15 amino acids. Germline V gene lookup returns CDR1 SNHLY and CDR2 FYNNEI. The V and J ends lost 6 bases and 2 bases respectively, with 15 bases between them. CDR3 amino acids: CASSPGPANTDTQYF. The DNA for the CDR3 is TGTGCCAGCAGCCCCGGACCTGCGAACACAGATACGCAGTATTTT. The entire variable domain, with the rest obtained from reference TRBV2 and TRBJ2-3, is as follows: EPEVTQTPSHQVTQMGQEVILRCVPISNHLYFYWYRQILGQKVEFLVSFYNNEISEKSEIFDDQFSVERPDGSNFTLKIRSTKLEDSAMYFCASSPGPANTDTQYFGPGTRLTVL.

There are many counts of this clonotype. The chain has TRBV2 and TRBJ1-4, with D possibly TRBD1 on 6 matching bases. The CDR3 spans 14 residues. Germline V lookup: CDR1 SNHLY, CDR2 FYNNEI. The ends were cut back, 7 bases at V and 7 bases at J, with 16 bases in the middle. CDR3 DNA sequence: TGTGCCAGCAACCAACAGGGTTTGGGTGAAAAACTGTTTTTT. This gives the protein CASNQQGLGEKLFF.

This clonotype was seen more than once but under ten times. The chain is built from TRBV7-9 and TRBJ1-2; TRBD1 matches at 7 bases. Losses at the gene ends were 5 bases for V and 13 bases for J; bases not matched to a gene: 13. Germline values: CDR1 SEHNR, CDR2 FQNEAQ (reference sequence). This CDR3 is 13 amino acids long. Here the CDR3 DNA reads TGTGCCAGCAGCAAACAGGGAGGGGGCAAGGGCACCTTC. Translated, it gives CASSKQGGGKGTF.

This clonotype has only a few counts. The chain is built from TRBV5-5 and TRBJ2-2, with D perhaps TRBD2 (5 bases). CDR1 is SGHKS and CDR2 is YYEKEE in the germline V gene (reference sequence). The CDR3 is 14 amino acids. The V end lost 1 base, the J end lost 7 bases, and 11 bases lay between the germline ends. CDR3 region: CASSLSLAGGELFF. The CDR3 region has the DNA TGTGCCAGCAGCTTGTCTCTAGCAGGCGGGGAGCTGTTTTTT.

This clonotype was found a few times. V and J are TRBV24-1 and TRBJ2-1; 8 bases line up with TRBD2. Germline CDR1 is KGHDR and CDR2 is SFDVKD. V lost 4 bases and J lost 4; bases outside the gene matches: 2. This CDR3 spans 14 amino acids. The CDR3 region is CATSEASGYNEQFF. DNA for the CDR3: TGTGCCACCAGTGAGGCTAGCGGGTACAATGAGCAGTTCTTC.

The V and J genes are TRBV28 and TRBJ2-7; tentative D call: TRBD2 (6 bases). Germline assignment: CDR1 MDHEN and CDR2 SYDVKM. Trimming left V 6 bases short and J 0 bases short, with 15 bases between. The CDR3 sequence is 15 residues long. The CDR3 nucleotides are TGTGCCAGCAGACGGCTAGCGCAGAGCTCCTACGAGCAGTACTTC. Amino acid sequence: CASRRLAQSSYEQYF.